This entry lists 26 T cell receptor beta chains sequenced from one sample in a study of blood T cell repertoires in COVID-19 (dated by TCRdb to about 2020). The method behind the library was the immunoSEQ multiplex PCR assay. As stored in TCRdb, this immuneACCESS dataset retains in-frame rearrangements with V and J assigned. A fraction of the clones does not appear; measured against another copy, unresolved V genes explain less than half of the discrepancy, and the remainder lacks a known reason. The table for this sample lists about 280,000 clones; 83% of them were counted only once. The ten top clones hold over 8.5% of the sample. Source material: peripheral blood. The source of these receptors is a woman between 50 and 59 years old who had recovered from COVID-19.

The rearrangement uses TRBV4-2 and TRBJ2-1; TRBD1 matches at 7 bases. Germline V gene lookup returns CDR1 LGHNA and CDR2 YNFKEQ. The CDR3 loop spans 18 amino acids. The junction had 16 bases not matched to a gene; V was cut back by 4 bases and J by 4 bases. For the CDR3, the DNA is TGTGCCAGCAGCCGCCAGTCGGGTGTCCGGGACAGTTACAATGAGCAGTTCTTC. This gives the protein CASSRQSGVRDSYNEQFF.

The V gene is TRBV5-1, the J gene TRBJ2-5, with D perhaps matching TRBD1 (7 bases). This CDR3 region has 14 residues. Trimming cost V 6 bases and J 2 bases, with 14 bases left between them. Per the germline V gene, CDR1 is SGHRS and CDR2 is YFSETQ. CDR3 amino acids: CASTAGQSQETQYF. The CDR3 nucleotides read TGCGCCAGCACCGCGGGACAGAGTCAAGAGACCCAGTACTTC.

The rearrangement links TRBV4-3 to TRBJ1-6; 7 nucleotides line up with TRBD1. J gave up 7 bases and V 5 bases, and 11 bases lay outside the gene matches. Germline lookup yields CDR1 LGHNA and CDR2 YSLEER. The CDR3 extends over 16 amino acids. Here the CDR3 reads CASSGTAGTANSPLHF. The CDR3 nucleotides read TGCGCCAGCAGCGGAACAGCCGGGACAGCCAATTCACCCCTCCACTTT.

This clone was counted a few times. The chain is built from TRBV21-1 and TRBJ1-6. TRBV21-1 has pseudogene status. This CDR3 region has 17 residues. Here the CDR3 reads CASSKGPGLGYNSPLHF. CDR3 sequence (DNA): TGTGCCAGCAGCAAAGGTCCGGGTTTGGGCTATAATTCACCCCTCCACTTT.

The CDR3 sequence: CASSSGQGAYEQYF. CDR3 DNA: TGTGCCAGCAGCTCCGGACAGGGGGCCTACGAGCAGTACTTC. This chain joins TRBV7-6 and TRBJ2-7; TRBD1 matches 10 bases. This CDR3 spans 14 amino acids. CDR1 and CDR2 from the germline V gene are SGHVS and FNYEAQ. The V gene end was trimmed by 4 bases and the J gene end by 2 bases; junction bases not matched to a gene: 2.

The table lists this clone with a count of one. This chain links TRBV6-5 with TRBJ1-2; TRBD1 aligns across 7 bases. This CDR3 is built from 15 residues. Germline CDR1 reads MNHEY; CDR2 reads SVGAGI. The ends lost 2 bases at V and 9 bases at J; junction bases unmatched: 12. The CDR3: CASSYRSGQEKSYTF. The CDR3 DNA sequence: TGTGCCAGCAGTTACAGGAGTGGACAGGAGAAGAGCTACACCTTC.

V and J are TRBV18 and TRBJ2-7; unclear D gene. The length of the CDR3 is 12 residues. Germline V gives CDR1 KGHSH, CDR2 LQKENI. The V end was cut by 4 bases, the J end by 6 bases, with 10 bases between. CDR3 sequence: CASSLPSLEQYF. The CDR3, as DNA: TGTGCCAGCTCACTCCCGTCCCTCGAGCAGTACTTC.

The V call is TRBV19, the J call TRBJ1-5, with 8 bases identical to TRBD1. Looked up from germline, CDR1 is LNHDA and CDR2 is SQIVND (reference sequence). CDR3 length: 16 amino acids. J was trimmed by 0 bases and V by 10 bases; bases with no gene match: 11. The CDR3, as DNA: TGTGCCACCTCCGGGACAGGACTGGCTAGCAATCAGCCCCAGCATTTT. This encodes CATSGTGLASNQPQHF.

J is TRBJ1-6 and V is TRBV7-3; TRBD1 matches 7 bases. With 6 bases clipped from V and 10 bases from J, the junction kept 6 bases outside the gene matches. The germline gives CDR1 SGHTA, CDR2 FQGTGA. The CDR3 sequence is 13 residues long. This CDR3 reads CASSAQGRSPLHF. The CDR3 DNA sequence: TGTGCCAGCAGTGCACAGGGGAGATCACCCCTCCACTTT. Drawing the rest from reference TRBV7-3 and TRBJ1-6, the complete variable domain is GAGVSQTPSNKVTEKGKYVELRCDPISGHTALYWYRQSLGQGPEFLIYFQGTGAADDSGLPNDRFFAVRPEGSVSTLKIQRTERGDSAVYLCASSAQGRSPLHFGNGTRLTVT.

This clone showed up just once. This chain uses TRBV2 with TRBJ2-6, with D perhaps TRBD1 (5 bases). The V gene's germline CDR1 is SNHLY and CDR2 FYNNEI. This CDR3 region has 15 residues. V was clipped by 1 base and J by 2 bases, with 6 bases between them. Here the CDR3 DNA reads TGTGCCAGCAGTGAAGAAGGGGCTGGGGCCAACGTCCTGACTTTC. It is translated as CASSEEGAGANVLTF.

The V call is TRBV28, the J call TRBJ1-6; 8 bases match TRBD1. Trimming at V came to 5 bases and at J to 5 bases, leaving 8 bases not matched to a gene. Per germline, CDR1 MDHEN and CDR2 SYDVKM. The CDR3 has 16 amino acids. CDR3 in DNA: TGTGCCAGCAGTGTATTGACAGGGGTGCATAATTCACCCCTCCACTTT. As protein: CASSVLTGVHNSPLHF.

The chain joins TRBV6-2 or TRBV6-3 to TRBJ2-7, with D possibly being TRBD2 (6 bases). The V end lost 5 bases, the J end lost 2 bases, and 25 bases lay between the germline ends. There are 18 residues in the CDR3. Germline V gene sequence: CDR1 MNHEY, CDR2 SVGEGT. CDR3 region: CASSRLVLFIGKTYEQYF. Here the CDR3 DNA reads TGTGCCAGCAGTAGACTAGTGCTTTTTATAGGAAAAACCTACGAGCAGTACTTC.

The J gene is TRBJ1-5, the V gene TRBV27; possible D gene TRBD1, 5 bases. The CDR3 spans 12 residues. Trimming shortened V by 7 bases and J by 9 bases, and 13 bases separated the two germline ends. CDR1 MNHEY and CDR2 SMNVEV come from the germline V gene (reference sequence). CDR3 DNA: TGTGCCAGCAACGACCCCGGGGGGCCCCAGCATTTT. Translating gives CASNDPGGPQHF.

The gene calls are TRBV5-8 and TRBJ2-1; perhaps TRBD2 as D (5 bases). This CDR3 is built from 14 residues. Germline CDR1 reads SGHTS; CDR2 reads YDEGEE. V was pared by 4 bases and J by 9 bases, with 17 bases between. The CDR3 protein is CASSPFGNTGEQFF. The CDR3, as DNA: TGTGCCAGCAGCCCATTCGGGAACACGGGTGAGCAGTTCTTC.

The count of this clone is one. The V and J genes are TRBV6-5 and TRBJ2-2; 9 bases align to TRBD1. The germline CDR1 and CDR2 sequences are MNHEY and SVGAGI. The CDR3 is 15 amino acids. With V trimmed by 5 bases and J by 5 bases, 6 bases remained unmatched. Written as DNA, the CDR3 is TGTGCCAGCAGTACAGGGGGCGGATCAACCGGGGAGCTGTTTTTT. This encodes CASSTGGGSTGELFF.

The rearrangement joins TRBV29-1 to TRBJ2-5; 9 bases line up with TRBD1. CDR3 length: 15 residues. J gave up 4 bases and V 6 bases, and 12 bases lay outside the gene matches. Looked up from germline, CDR1 is SQVTM and CDR2 is ANQGSEA. CDR3 residues: CSVAGTGLGGETQYF. The CDR3, as DNA: TGCAGCGTCGCCGGGACAGGGTTGGGAGGAGAGACCCAGTACTTC.

The genes are TRBV7-2 and TRBJ1-3; no clear D gene. CDR1 SGHTA and CDR2 FQGNSA come from the germline V gene. There are 15 residues in the CDR3. The V end was cut by 5 bases, the J end by 5 bases, with 16 bases between. Written as DNA, the CDR3 is TGTGCCAGCAGCCCCCGACGATCAGGCAGAAACACCATATATTTT. Protein sequence: CASSPRRSGRNTIYF.

This chain joins TRBV28 and TRBJ1-2; TRBD1 aligns across 8 bases. The CDR3 runs 14 residues. V lost 11 bases and J lost 1; bases outside the gene matches: 9. CDR1 and CDR2 from the germline V gene are MDHEN and SYDVKM. The chain's CDR3 is CASNPGGGNYGYTF. The CDR3 DNA reads as TGTGCCTCCAATCCAGGGGGCGGTAACTATGGCTACACCTTC.

In this sample, this clone turned up once. The chain carries TRBV28 and TRBJ1-1; TRBD1 aligns across 7 bases. The V segment lost 4 bases and the J segment 1 base; nucleotides outside the gene matches: 6. This CDR3 is 15 amino acids long. Germline loops: CDR1 MDHEN, CDR2 SYDVKM. In DNA, the CDR3 is TGTGCCAGCAGTTCCCCAGGGGGAGGGAACACTGAAGCTTTCTTT. Translation gives CASSSPGGGNTEAFF.

V and J are TRBV5-4 and TRBJ1-4; the D gene is possibly TRBD1 (5 bases). V was clipped by 0 bases and J by 3 bases, with 9 bases between them. The CDR3 contains 15 residues. The germline gives CDR1 SGHNT, CDR2 YYREEE (reference sequence). CDR3 coding DNA: TGTGCCAGCAGCTTGGGGGGCGCCCCTAATGAAAAACTGTTTTTT. Translated, it gives CASSLGGAPNEKLFF. Looking up the rest from reference TRBV5-4 and TRBJ1-4 gives the full variable domain: ETGVTQSPTHLIKTRGQQVTLRCSSQSGHNTVSWYQQALGQGPQFIFQYYREEENGRGNFPPRFSGLQFPNYSSELNVNALELDDSALYLCASSLGGAPNEKLFFGSGTQLSVL.

DNA for the CDR3: TGTGCCAGCAGCCCCCCGACAGGGAGGCGAACAAATGAAGCTTTCTTT. Translation: CASSPPTGRRTNEAFF. The chain has TRBV7-2 and TRBJ1-1; TRBD1 aligns across 7 bases. The CDR3 runs to 16 residues. Germline CDR1 is SGHTA and CDR2 is FQGNSA. J was trimmed by 7 bases and V by 5 bases; bases with no gene match: 16.

The V call is TRBV6-4, the J call TRBJ2-3, with D unclear. Germline V gene lookup returns CDR1 MRHNA and CDR2 SNTAGT. CDR3 length: 15 amino acids. Between the trimmed V and J ends, which lost 2 bases and 1 base, there was a span of 10 bases. CDR3 sequence (DNA): TGTGCCAGCAGTGACGAGGTGTCTGGCACAGATACGCAGTATTTT. It is translated as CASSDEVSGTDTQYF.

The chain combines TRBV9 with TRBJ1-1; TRBD1 agrees at 9 bases. V shed 4 bases and J 3 bases; nucleotides not matched to a gene: 7. CDR1 and CDR2 from the germline V gene are SGDLS and YYNGEE. The CDR3 is 15 residues long. The CDR3 loop reads CASSNLQGAHTEAFF. CDR3 nucleotide sequence: TGTGCCAGCAGCAACTTACAGGGGGCGCACACTGAAGCTTTCTTT.

J is TRBJ1-2 and V is TRBV6-4; 7 bases line up with TRBD1. Germline values: CDR1 MRHNA, CDR2 SNTAGT. This CDR3 contains 14 residues. The ends lost 6 bases at V and 4 bases at J; junction bases unmatched: 8. In DNA, the CDR3 is TGTGCCAGCAGGGGCCGTGGGACAGCCTATGGCTACACCTTC. Translated, it gives CASRGRGTAYGYTF.

The genes are TRBV7-2 and TRBJ2-7; possible D gene TRBD1, 6 bases. CDR1 is SGHTA and CDR2 is FQGNSA in the germline V gene. The ends were cut back, 0 bases at V and 3 bases at J, with 12 bases in the middle. CDR3 length: 15 amino acids. The CDR3 is CASSLALAGDYEQYF. CDR3 DNA: TGTGCCAGCAGCTTAGCACTGGCAGGGGACTACGAGCAGTACTTC.

This clone appeared a single time. The V call is TRBV20-1, the J call TRBJ1-6; D not certain. The CDR3 extends over 11 amino acids. Trimming removed 3 bases at V and 18 bases at J, with 15 bases between. Germline V gene data show CDR1 as DFQATT and CDR2 as SNEGSKA (reference sequence). CDR3 residues: CSARAAGSYHF. In DNA form, the CDR3 reads TGCAGTGCTAGGGCGGCCGGGTCTTACCACTTT.